These T cell receptor beta chains were read from a single sample in a study of T cells in localized non-small cell lung cancer. Clones were read by immunoSEQ multiplex PCR, and TCRdb kept only the in-frame ones, dropping some. The table lists approximately 41,000 clones, approximately 91% of them singletons. This specimen consisted of peripheral blood, obtained before any cancer treatment. These receptors came from a female donor older than 55 with stage I squamous cell lung carcinoma. Both conserved end residues are part of each CDR3. Fields, in order: D gene, V gene, J gene, CDR3 DNA, CDR3 protein. A D gene is named only where the DNA matches it firmly.

d_call: TRBD2; v_call: TRBV5-1; j_call: TRBJ2-7; cdr3_nt: TGCGCCAGCAGCTTACCAGGGCGACCGGGACTAGCGATCTACGAGCAGTACTTC; cdr3_aa: CASSLPGRPGLAIYEQYF
d_call: NA; v_call: TRBV5-4; j_call: TRBJ2-1; cdr3_nt: TGTGCCAGCAGCTTGGACGGCAATTCCTACAATGAGCAGTTCTTC; cdr3_aa: CASSLDGNSYNEQFF
d_call: TRBD2; v_call: TRBV10-3; j_call: TRBJ2-1; cdr3_nt: TGTGCCATCAGTGAGTCGACTAGCGGGAGCTCCTACAATGAGCAGTTCTTC; cdr3_aa: CAISESTSGSSYNEQFF
d_call: TRBD1; v_call: TRBV11-1; j_call: TRBJ1-2; cdr3_nt: TGTGCCAGCAGCAGTGGACAGGGGAGGAGTGGCTACACCTTC; cdr3_aa: CASSSGQGRSGYTF
d_call: TRBD1; v_call: TRBV5-1; j_call: TRBJ2-5; cdr3_nt: TGCGCCAGCAGCTTTCCCGGTGGACAGGGGACGGAGACCCAGTACTTC; cdr3_aa: CASSFPGGQGTETQYF
d_call: TRBD1; v_call: TRBV13; j_call: TRBJ2-7; cdr3_nt: TGTGCCAGCAGCACTCTCGGGACAGGGAGAGGCGAGCAGTACTTC; cdr3_aa: CASSTLGTGRGEQYF
d_call: TRBD1; v_call: TRBV6-5; j_call: TRBJ2-1; cdr3_nt: TGTGCCAGCAGTTCCGAGACAGGGAGCTCCTACAATGAGCAGTTCTTC; cdr3_aa: CASSSETGSSYNEQFF
d_call: TRBD2; v_call: TRBV13; j_call: TRBJ2-3; cdr3_nt: TGTGCCAGCAGCGTTCTAGCGGGAGGGAGAGGGGATACGCAGTATTTT; cdr3_aa: CASSVLAGGRGDTQYF
d_call: TRBD1; v_call: TRBV6-6; j_call: TRBJ1-5; cdr3_nt: TGTGCCAGCAGGGGACAGGGGAATCAGCCCCAGCATTTT; cdr3_aa: CASRGQGNQPQHF
d_call: NA; v_call: TRBV5-1; j_call: TRBJ2-3; cdr3_nt: TGCGCCAGCAGCTTGGAAAGTATAGATACGCAGTATTTT; cdr3_aa: CASSLESIDTQYF
d_call: NA; v_call: TRBV2; j_call: TRBJ2-3; cdr3_nt: TGTGCCACATGGAGGGAGACAGATACGCAGTATTTT; cdr3_aa: CATWRETDTQYF
d_call: TRBD2; v_call: TRBV30; j_call: TRBJ2-3; cdr3_nt: TGTGCCTGGAGTTCTAGCGGGAGTCAGGCAGATACGCAGTATTTT; cdr3_aa: CAWSSSGSQADTQYF
d_call: TRBD1; v_call: TRBV6-5; j_call: TRBJ1-1; cdr3_nt: TGTGCCAGCAGTCGACAGGGTGAAGCTTTCTTT; cdr3_aa: CASSRQGEAFF
d_call: NA; v_call: TRBV29-1; j_call: TRBJ2-1; cdr3_nt: TGCAGCGCCGTTGACGACAGTTACAATGAGCAGTTCTTC; cdr3_aa: CSAVDDSYNEQFF
d_call: NA; v_call: TRBV7-8; j_call: TRBJ2-3; cdr3_nt: TGTGCCAGCAGCTTAAAGGGGGGGGGAAGGACGGATACGCAGTATTTT; cdr3_aa: CASSLKGGGRTDTQYF
d_call: NA; v_call: TRBV19; j_call: TRBJ2-1; cdr3_nt: TGTGCCAGTAGTGGAGGGGGAGTGATCCACAATGAGCAGTTCTTC; cdr3_aa: CASSGGGVIHNEQFF
d_call: TRBD2; v_call: TRBV5-8; j_call: TRBJ2-3; cdr3_nt: TGTGCCAGCAGCTTGGGGACTAGCACACGAGATACGCAGTATTTT; cdr3_aa: CASSLGTSTRDTQYF
d_call: TRBD2; v_call: TRBV5-4; j_call: TRBJ2-2; cdr3_nt: TGTGCCAGCAGCTTGTTGGGCGGGAGTGTCACCGGGGAGCTGTTTTTT; cdr3_aa: CASSLLGGSVTGELFF
d_call: NA; v_call: TRBV19; j_call: TRBJ2-1; cdr3_nt: TGTGCCAGTAGACCCCCGCAGCTACGAGGGAGGTTGAATGAGCAGTTCTTC; cdr3_aa: CASRPPQLRGRLNEQFF
d_call: TRBD2; v_call: TRBV9; j_call: TRBJ2-2; cdr3_nt: TGTGCCAGCAGCGTAGACGGGAGGGTCACCGGGGAGCTGTTTTTT; cdr3_aa: CASSVDGRVTGELFF
d_call: NA; v_call: TRBV7-8; j_call: TRBJ1-4; cdr3_nt: TGTGCCAGCAGCGCGGCGGGGGGAGAAAAAAAACTGTTTTTT; cdr3_aa: CASSAAGGEKKLFF